Each of the 25 T cell receptor beta chains below was sequenced from the same sample in a study of beta chain features in type 1 diabetes. The whole isolated RNA underwent reverse transcription, so sequencing captured expressed TCRB transcripts. TCRdb keeps only in-frame clones here, not all; method: immunoSEQ multiplex PCR. The sample lists over 300,000 clones; around 7.6% were seen once. The sample was central memory CD4+ T cells from blood. The receptors come from a woman aged 18-30 years in good health.

This clone appeared a few times. The chain employs TRBV2 and TRBJ1-1, with TRBD1 as a possible D gene (5 bases). The CDR3 loop spans 14 amino acids. The ends were cut back, 3 bases at V and 0 bases at J, with 8 bases in the middle. Looked up from germline, CDR1 is SNHLY and CDR2 is FYNNEI. CDR3 loop: CASSDQGVNTEAFF. The CDR3 region has the DNA TGTGCCAGCAGTGACCAGGGAGTGAACACTGAAGCTTTCTTT. The full variable domain, in which reference TRBV2 and TRBJ1-1 provide the parts outside the CDR3, is EPEVTQTPSHQVTQMGQEVILRCVPISNHLYFYWYRQILGQKVEFLVSFYNNEISEKSEIFDDQFSVERPDGSNFTLKIRSTKLEDSAMYFCASSDQGVNTEAFFGQGTRLTVV.

This clone showed up many times. The sample has other DNA sequences that encode this CDR3 too. J is TRBJ2-1 and V is TRBV5-1; D is possibly TRBD2 (6 bases). V was clipped by 0 bases and J by 2 bases, with 12 bases between them. Germline CDR1 and CDR2: SGHRS and YFSETQ. This CDR3 has 16 amino acids. The CDR3 sequence: CASSLAGGRAYNEQFF. The CDR3 DNA follows: TGCGCCAGCAGCTTGGCCGGAGGGAGAGCCTACAATGAGCAGTTCTTC.

This chain links TRBV2 with TRBJ2-5, with a weak D call TRBD1 (6 bases). In germline, CDR1 is SNHLY, CDR2 FYNNEI. Deletions cut 8 bases from V and 3 bases from J, with 7 bases between. This CDR3 contains 11 residues. The CDR3 region is CASAGEETQYF. CDR3 bases: TGTGCCAGCGCAGGGGAAGAGACCCAGTACTTC.

Only a few counts were recorded for this clone. This rearrangement joins TRBV5-6 to TRBJ2-1; no clear D gene. CDR1 SGHDT and CDR2 YYEEEE come from the germline V gene. The CDR3 length is 14 residues. V was pared by 0 bases and J by 10 bases, with 14 bases between. The CDR3 spells CASSLGLVVREQFF. CDR3 sequence (DNA): TGTGCCAGCAGCTTGGGGCTTGTGGTCCGGGAGCAGTTCTTC.

The J gene is TRBJ2-3, the V gene TRBV5-1; TRBD2 is a possible D gene (6 bases). This CDR3 comprises 14 residues. CDR1 is SGHRS and CDR2 is YFSETQ in the germline V gene. The ends were cut back, 4 bases at V and 0 bases at J, with 9 bases in the middle. CDR3 DNA: TGCGCCAGCAGCCCCGGACTAAGCACAGATACGCAGTATTTT. It translates to CASSPGLSTDTQYF. Full variable domain (remainder filled in from reference TRBV5-1 and TRBJ2-3): KAGVTQTPRYLIKTRGQQVTLSCSPISGHRSVSWYQQTPGQGLQFLFEYFSETQRNKGNFPGRFSGRQFSNSRSEMNVSTLELGDSALYLCASSPGLSTDTQYFGPGTRLTVL.

This clone has more than one count but fewer than ten. The genes are TRBV9 and TRBJ2-1; 11 nucleotides agree with TRBD2. Germline V gene lookup returns CDR1 SGDLS and CDR2 YYNGEE. The V gene end was trimmed by 4 bases and the J gene end by 4 bases; junction bases not matched to a gene: 4. The CDR3 is 15 residues long. The CDR3 DNA is TGTGCCAGCAGCCCCCGACTAGCGGGGTACAATGAGCAGTTCTTC. Amino acids: CASSPRLAGYNEQFF.

This clone has a handful of counts. The chain couples TRBV5-6 to TRBJ1-4; maybe TRBD1 (6 bases). The CDR3 is 16 amino acids. The V end was cut by 2 bases, the J end by 1 base, with 12 bases between. Germline V lookup: CDR1 SGHDT, CDR2 YYEEEE. CDR3 region: CASSLLSGQTNEKLFF. The CDR3 DNA sequence: TGTGCCAGCAGCTTACTATCGGGACAAACTAATGAAAAACTGTTTTTT.

This clone was recorded many times. The chain uses TRBV7-9 and TRBJ2-4; 8 nucleotides agree with TRBD1. The CDR3 totals 16 residues. In germline, CDR1 is SEHNR, CDR2 FQNEAQ (reference sequence). With V trimmed by 1 base and J by 5 bases, 7 bases remained unmatched. The CDR3, as DNA: TGTGCCAGCAGCTTAGGATACAGGGGGGTCCAAAACATTCAGTACTTC. This sequence encodes CASSLGYRGVQNIQYF.

The chain links TRBV2 to TRBJ2-7, with D unclear. V was pared by 3 bases and J by 3 bases, with 6 bases between. The CDR3 is 12 residues long. Germline CDR1 SNHLY, CDR2 FYNNEI. The CDR3 loop reads CASSDDGYEQYF. CDR3 nucleotides: TGTGCCAGCAGTGATGATGGCTACGAGCAGTACTTC.

This clone was seen more than once but under ten times. The V call is TRBV28, the J call TRBJ1-1; 7 bases map to TRBD1. Germline V gene lookup returns CDR1 MDHEN and CDR2 SYDVKM. This CDR3 contains 15 residues. V gave up 1 base and J gave up 1 base; unmatched junction bases: 3. The CDR3 DNA sequence: TGTGCCAGCAGTTTATCTCGACAGGGGAACACTGAAGCTTTCTTT. It yields the protein CASSLSRQGNTEAFF.

V is TRBV7-6 and J is TRBJ1-5; no definite D call. CDR3 length equals 16 residues. V lost 1 base and J 3 bases, leaving 13 bases between the germline ends. In germline, CDR1 is SGHVS, CDR2 FNYEAQ. The CDR3 DNA reads TGTGCCAGCAGCTTAGGGAGCGGCGCATCCAATCAGCCCCAGCATTTT. Residues: CASSLGSGASNQPQHF.

The sample holds many counts of this clone. The chain recombines TRBV11-1 with TRBJ2-1; D gene ambiguous. In germline, CDR1 is SGHAT, CDR2 FQDESV (reference sequence). The CDR3 totals 15 residues. V dropped 5 bases and J dropped 4 bases, with 15 bases sitting between them. In DNA, the CDR3 is TGTGCCAGCAGCGGAAGGGCCACCCAGTACAATGAGCAGTTCTTC. This sequence encodes CASSGRATQYNEQFF. The whole variable domain, filled in from reference TRBV11-1 and TRBJ2-1, reads EAEVAQSPRYKITEKSQAVAFWCDPISGHATLYWYRQILGQGPELLVQFQDESVVDDSQLPKDRFSAERLKGVDSTLKIQPAELGDSAMYLCASSGRATQYNEQFFGPGTRLTVL.

About this clone: Other nucleotide sequences in the sample specify the same CDR3. This chain links TRBV7-2 with TRBJ2-5; TRBD1 might be the D (5 bases). From germline, CDR1 is SGHTA and CDR2 FQGNSA. The CDR3 covers 13 residues. V lost 5 bases and J lost 5, with 12 bases in between. The CDR3 DNA reads TGTGCCAGCAGCCCAGGGTTTCGGGAGACCCAGTACTTC. Protein: CASSPGFRETQYF.

This clone was seen more than once but under ten times. Other DNA sequences in this sample translate to the same CDR3. The chain has TRBV10-3 and TRBJ2-3; D is possibly TRBD1 (6 bases). V gave up 6 bases and J gave up 3 bases, with 16 bases separating them. Germline V gene data show CDR1 as ENHRY and CDR2 as SYGVKD. CDR3 size: 15 residues. In nucleotides, the CDR3 is TGTGCCATCAGCCCAGGGCAGGGACATACAGATACGCAGTATTTT. It yields the protein CAISPGQGHTDTQYF.

In its sample, this clone was seen a few times. The genes are TRBV19 and TRBJ1-1; TRBD1 agrees at 8 bases. V dropped 10 bases and J dropped 4; count of bases not matched to a gene: 8. The germline CDR1 and CDR2 sequences are LNHDA and SQIVND (reference sequence). This CDR3 comprises 13 residues. CDR3 protein: CATLDRGSTEAFF. The CDR3 bases are TGTGCCACTCTCGACAGGGGCAGCACTGAAGCTTTCTTT. The complete variable domain, with remaining parts taken from reference TRBV19 and TRBJ1-1, reads DGGITQSPKYLFRKEGQNVTLSCEQNLNHDAMYWYRQDPGQGLRLIYYSQIVNDFQKGDIAEGYSVSREKKESFPLTVTSAQKNPTAFYLCATLDRGSTEAFFGQGTRLTVV.

The table lists this clone with many counts. V and J are TRBV28 and TRBJ2-7; D not certain. CDR1 and CDR2 from the germline V gene are MDHEN and SYDVKM. V dropped 4 bases and J dropped 0 bases, with 7 bases sitting between them. This CDR3 has 13 residues. CDR3 DNA: TGTGCCAGCAGTTACCCGACCTCCTACGAGCAGTACTTC. It codes for CASSYPTSYEQYF.

Ten or more counts support this clone. V gene TRBV7-6 combines with J gene TRBJ2-3; 15 positions match TRBD2. J gave up 8 bases and V 5 bases, and 5 bases lay outside the gene matches. Germline V gives CDR1 SGHVS, CDR2 FNYEAQ. The CDR3 loop spans 15 amino acids. The CDR3 sequence: CASSPTGLAGGTQYF. In DNA, the CDR3 is TGTGCCAGCAGCCCCACGGGACTAGCGGGGGGTACGCAGTATTTT.

The sample holds many counts of this clone. The chain is built from TRBV29-1 and TRBJ2-7; 11 nucleotides match TRBD2. The CDR3 length is 14 residues. J lost 3 bases, V lost 5 bases, and 6 bases had no gene match. Germline V lookup: CDR1 SQVTM, CDR2 ANQGSEA. The CDR3 DNA reads as TGCAGCGTTCAGCCGGGACTAGCGGTCTACGAGCAGTACTTC. Amino acids: CSVQPGLAVYEQYF.

This clone was picked up a small number of times. This chain joins TRBV7-3 and TRBJ2-1, with D uncertain. The V end was cut by 5 bases, the J end by 10 bases, with 15 bases between. CDR3 size: 13 residues. Germline V gene sequence: CDR1 SGHTA, CDR2 FQGTGA. CDR3 in DNA: TGTGCCAGCAGCCCCATGGACGGATCGGAGCAGTTCTTC. Translating gives CASSPMDGSEQFF.

Only a few counts were recorded for this clone. The rearrangement uses TRBV9 and TRBJ1-2; tentatively, D is TRBD1 (6 bases). The CDR3 consists of 13 residues. Trimming took 7 bases from V and 0 from J, leaving 10 bases between them. Per germline, CDR1 SGDLS and CDR2 YYNGEE. The CDR3 DNA reads TGTGCCAGCGGGGACACCTCTAACTATGGCTACACCTTC. This sequence encodes CASGDTSNYGYTF.

Many counts were recorded for this clone. The V and J genes are TRBV7-2 and TRBJ1-1, with D possibly matching TRBD1 (6 bases). The length of the CDR3 is 13 residues. The germline CDR1 and CDR2 sequences are SGHTA and FQGNSA. V was cut by 5 bases and J by 5 bases, with 12 bases left in between. As DNA, the CDR3 is TGTGCCAGCAGCAAGGACAGCTGGACTGAAGCTTTCTTT. Its protein is CASSKDSWTEAFF.

This clone has a count of ten or more. The chain is built from TRBV7-9 and TRBJ1-5; the D gene is possibly TRBD1 (5 bases). The V end lost 6 bases, the J end lost 2 bases, and 8 bases lay between the germline ends. CDR1 and CDR2 from the germline V gene are SEHNR and FQNEAQ (reference sequence). The CDR3 runs to 13 residues. CDR3 residues: CASRGQGNQPQHF. Here the CDR3 DNA reads TGTGCCAGCAGGGGGCAGGGCAATCAGCCCCAGCATTTT.

The chain uses TRBV7-8 and TRBJ2-1, with TRBD1 matching over 10 bases. Germline CDR1 is SGHVS and CDR2 is FQNEAQ. V lost 5 bases, J lost 7 bases, and 5 bases stayed unmatched. This CDR3 is 14 amino acids long. The CDR3, as DNA: TGTGCCAGCAGCCCGGACAGGGGGATAAATGAGCAGTTCTTC. The encoded protein is CASSPDRGINEQFF. The full variable domain, rest sourced from reference TRBV7-8 and TRBJ2-1, is GAGVSQSPRYKVAKRGQDVALRCDPISGHVSLFWYQQALGQGPEFLTYFQNEAQLDKSGLPSDRFFAERPEGSVSTLKIQRTQQEDSAVYLCASSPDRGINEQFFGPGTRLTVL.

This clone was seen a handful of times. The chain links TRBV11-2 to TRBJ2-1, with a tentative D call TRBD1 (6 bases). The germline V gene has CDR1 SGHAT and CDR2 FQNNGV. The CDR3 covers 16 residues. V was shortened by 2 bases and J by 4 bases, with 15 bases between the two germline ends. The CDR3 nucleotides are TGTGCCAGCAGCTTATGGGGGCTAGCATTATACAATGAGCAGTTCTTC. Encoded protein: CASSLWGLALYNEQFF.

CDR3 amino acids: CASTYGNTIYF. In DNA, the CDR3 is TGTGCCAGCACGTACGGAAACACCATATATTTT. This chain joins TRBV2 and TRBJ1-3; D is uncertain. The CDR3 sequence is 11 residues long. Germline V lookup: CDR1 SNHLY, CDR2 FYNNEI. Trimming took off 7 bases at V and 4 bases at J, with 5 bases between the two ends.